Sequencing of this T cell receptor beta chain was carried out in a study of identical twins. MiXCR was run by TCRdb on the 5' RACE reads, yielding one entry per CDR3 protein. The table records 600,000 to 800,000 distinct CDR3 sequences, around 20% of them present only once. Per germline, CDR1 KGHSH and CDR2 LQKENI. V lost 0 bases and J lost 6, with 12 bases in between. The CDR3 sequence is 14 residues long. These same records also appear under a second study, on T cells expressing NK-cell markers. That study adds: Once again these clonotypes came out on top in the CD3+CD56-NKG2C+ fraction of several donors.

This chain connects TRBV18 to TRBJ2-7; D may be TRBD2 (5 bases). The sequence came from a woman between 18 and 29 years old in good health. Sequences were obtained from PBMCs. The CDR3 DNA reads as TGTGCCAGCTCACCACCAACGGGGAAGGTCGAGCAGTACTTC. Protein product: CASSPPTGKVEQYF. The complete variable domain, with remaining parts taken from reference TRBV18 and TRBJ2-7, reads NAGVMQNPRHLVRRRGQEARLRCSPMKGHSHVYWYRQLPEEGLKFMVYLQKENIIDESGMPKERFSAEFPKEGPSILRIQQVVRGDSAAYFCASSPPTGKVEQYFGPGTRLTVT.